The 11 T cell receptor beta chains reported below all come from one sample, sequenced in a study of T cell responses to AZD1222 COVID-19 vaccine. Measured with immunoSEQ multiplex PCR; TCRdb has only the in-frame clones, and not every one. The profile covers approximately 130,000 clones, with nearly 90% appearing a single time and 4.5% to 6.5% taken by the ten largest. Specimen: peripheral blood, collected 28 days after the second AZD1222 dose. These receptors were obtained from an adult who received the AZD1222 COVID-19 vaccine.

V usage is TRBV30 and J usage is TRBJ1-1; D is uncertain. This CDR3 has 11 residues. Between the trimmed V and J ends, which lost 4 bases and 13 bases, there was a span of 16 bases. CDR1 GTSNPN and CDR2 SVGIG come from the germline V gene (reference sequence). The CDR3 reads CAWTKGYGVFF. The CDR3 coding sequence is TGTGCCTGGACGAAGGGATATGGTGTTTTCTTT.

The rearrangement joins TRBV5-8 to TRBJ1-5; TRBD1 is a possible D gene (5 bases). The CDR3 sequence is 16 residues long. Trimming removed 0 bases from V and 5 bases from J, with 15 bases in between. Germline loops: CDR1 SGHTS, CDR2 YDEGEE. CDR3 residues: CASSLVWGSGDQPQHF. The CDR3 bases are TGTGCCAGCAGCTTGGTTTGGGGGAGTGGGGATCAGCCCCAGCATTTT.

With respect to this clone: Germline and junction disagree at one end, which may indicate a read error. This sequence joins TRBV5-1 and TRBJ1-1; possible D gene TRBD1, 5 bases. The CDR3 is made up of 14 amino acids. CDR1 and CDR2 from the germline V gene are SGHRS and YFSETQ. The CDR3 nucleotides read TGCGCTAGCAGCGCTACAGGTATGAACACTGAAGCTTTCTTT. This translates into CASSATGMNTEAFF.

The rearrangement uses TRBV5-1 and TRBJ2-1; the D gene is possibly TRBD2 (6 bases). Germline CDR1 SGHRS, CDR2 YFSETQ. V shed 2 bases and J shed 4 bases, with 10 bases lying between them. The CDR3 extends over 14 amino acids. As DNA, the CDR3 is TGCGCCAGCAGCTTCTCGGGGAGGTACAATGAGCAGTTCTTC. It is translated as CASSFSGRYNEQFF.

The chain couples TRBV19 to TRBJ2-3; 9 bases line up with TRBD1. This CDR3 is 15 amino acids long. Germline CDR1 and CDR2: LNHDA and SQIVND (reference sequence). V gave up 1 base and J gave up 2 bases; unmatched junction bases: 1. The CDR3 region has the DNA TGTGCCAGTAGTATAGGGGACAGGGTCACAGATACGCAGTATTTT. Protein product: CASSIGDRVTDTQYF.

The V and J genes are TRBV28 and TRBJ1-2, with a tentative D call TRBD1 (6 bases). Germline loops: CDR1 MDHEN, CDR2 SYDVKM. Trimming took 4 bases from V and 2 from J, leaving 17 bases between them. CDR3 length: 16 amino acids. CDR3 DNA sequence: TGTGCCAGCAGTTCCCGGTACAGGGAGGTCAACTATGGCTACACCTTC. This gives the protein CASSSRYREVNYGYTF.

This sequence joins TRBV4-1 and TRBJ1-4; D not certain. Trimming left V 4 bases short and J 8 bases short, with 14 bases between. Germline loops: CDR1 MGHRA, CDR2 YSYEKL. CDR3 size: 14 residues. CDR3 region: CASSLIDTGEKLFF. The CDR3 DNA is TGCGCCAGCAGCCTCATAGACACGGGGGAAAAACTGTTTTTT.

V and J are TRBV7-8 and TRBJ1-5; D unresolved. The CDR3 has 14 amino acids. The V end was cut by 1 base, the J end by 7 bases, with 11 bases between. Germline V gene sequence: CDR1 SGHVS, CDR2 FQNEAQ. The CDR3 sequence is CASSLGGLWQPQHF. CDR3 sequence (DNA): TGTGCCAGCAGCTTAGGAGGTTTGTGGCAGCCCCAGCATTTT.

The chain is built from TRBV25-1 and TRBJ1-4, with a tentative D call TRBD1 (5 bases). V was shortened by 2 bases and J by 5 bases, with 15 bases between the two germline ends. The CDR3 loop spans 16 amino acids. Germline V gene sequence: CDR1 MGHDK, CDR2 SYGVNS. This CDR3 reads CASSEISGGGNEKLFF. DNA for the CDR3: TGTGCCAGCAGTGAAATTTCCGGGGGGGGAAATGAAAAACTGTTTTTT.

A note on this clone: It may be a read error: a sequence one base away is much more abundant. V gene TRBV16 combines with J gene TRBJ2-1; D uncertain. Germline V lookup: CDR1 KGHSY, CDR2 FQNENV. The germline V and J ends were trimmed by 5 bases and 6 bases, with 5 bases remaining between them. The CDR3 is 11 amino acids. The DNA of the CDR3 is TGTGCCAGCAGCTTTTTCAATGAGCAGTTCTTC. Translating gives CASSFFNEQFF.

The V and J genes are TRBV27 and TRBJ1-5; D not certain. Per germline, CDR1 MNHEY and CDR2 SMNVEV (reference sequence). V lost 6 bases and J 0 bases, leaving 12 bases between the germline ends. The CDR3 runs to 15 residues. The CDR3 spells CASRYTGNSNQPQHF. The CDR3 coding sequence is TGTGCCAGCAGGTATACCGGGAATAGCAATCAGCCCCAGCATTTT.